Following are 4 T cell receptor beta chains from one sample sequenced in a study of T cells in Graves' hyperthyroidism and ophthalmopathy. There were TCR beta CDR3 regions amplified from RNA transcripts. The TCR CDR3 first-round RT-PCR relied on the HTBI primer set. MiXCR was run by TCRdb on the multiplex PCR reads, yielding one entry per CDR3 protein. This sample has hundreds of thousands of distinct CDR3 sequences, with approximately 16% found just once. Sequences were obtained from blood. These receptors originate from a woman aged 40 to 49 with Graves' ophthalmopathy.

This clonotype was observed a handful of times. The rearrangement links TRBV30 to TRBJ2-3, with D maybe TRBD2 (6 bases). Trimming left V 4 bases short and J 3 bases short, with 14 bases between. The CDR3 contains 14 residues. CDR1 GTSNPN and CDR2 SVGIG come from the germline V gene (reference sequence). CDR3 coding DNA: TGTGCCTGGATCGAGGTGGCGGGAACAGATACGCAGTATTTT. Its protein product is CAWIEVAGTDTQYF.

V is TRBV12-3 or TRBV12-4 and J is TRBJ2-5; D call uncertain. V lost 3 bases, J lost 5 bases, and 10 bases lay in between. CDR3 length: 13 residues. CDR3 DNA sequence: TGTGCCAGCAGTTTCCCCATTGAGGAGACCCAGTACTTC. This sequence encodes CASSFPIEETQYF.

About this clonotype itself: Since a much larger clone is just one base distant, this may be a read error. The J gene is TRBJ2-7, the V gene TRBV30; maybe TRBD2 (5 bases). Germline assignment: CDR1 GTSNPN and CDR2 SVGIG (reference sequence). With 4 bases removed from V and 4 bases from J, the gap between germline ends came to 20 bases. There are 15 residues in the CDR3. For the CDR3, the DNA is TGTGCCTGGACAGGACGGGATACTTGGGAATACGAGCAGTACTTC. Amino acids: CAWTGRDTWEYEQYF.

CDR3 sequence: CASSFNTGAKNIQYF. CDR3 in DNA: TGTGCCAGCAGTTTCAACACGGGGGCCAAAAACATTCAGTACTTC. The chain recombines TRBV27 with TRBJ2-4, with D possibly matching TRBD2 (5 bases). Germline V lookup: CDR1 MNHEY, CDR2 SMNVEV (reference sequence). Trimming removed 3 bases at V and 1 base at J, with 10 bases between. CDR3 length: 15 amino acids.